Listed below are T cell receptor beta chains from one sample, sequenced in a study of OX40 agonist ivuxolimab in advanced cancers. Produced via immunoSEQ multiplex PCR; TCRdb's table is partial and in-frame only. The sample contains some 50,000 clones, 85% to 95% of which appear only once. The source was CD4+ or CD8+ T cells sorted from blood, collected in a trial of the OX40 agonist ivuxolimab. These receptors were taken from an adult with an advanced solid tumor such as melanoma, head and neck, liver or kidney cancer. Both conserved end residues are part of each CDR3. Fields, in order: clone size, V gene, D gene, J gene, CDR3 DNA, CDR3 protein. The D gene is left open where the match is weak. The listing skips clone size in some rows; elsewhere it reads once, few, many or a size class.

-	TRBV30	TRBD1	TRBJ2-7	TGTGCCGGACGGGACAGGGCCACCTACGAGCAGTACTTC	CAGRDRATYEQYF
-	TRBV15	-	TRBJ2-7	TGTGCCACCAGCAGAGCTCCTAGGGGTTCCACCTACGAGCAGTACTTC	CATSRAPRGSTYEQYF
once	TRBV13	-	TRBJ1-2	TGTGCCAGCAGCGAAGGAACCCATGGCTACACCTTC	CASSEGTHGYTF
-	TRBV30	TRBD1	TRBJ2-7	TGTGCCTGGAATACAGGGGCCTACGAGCAGTACTTC	CAWNTGAYEQYF
-	TRBV5-1	TRBD1	TRBJ2-5	TGCGCCAGCAGCTTTCTGGACAGGTCAGAAGAGACCCAGTACTTC	CASSFLDRSEETQYF
-	TRBV4-3	TRBD2	TRBJ2-1	TGCGCCAGCAGCCCGGGGGGTTCCGACAATGAGCAGTTCTTC	CASSPGGSDNEQFF
-	TRBV27	-	TRBJ1-6	TGTGCCAGCAGTTATTTAGGGAGAAATTCACCCCTCCACTTT	CASSYLGRNSPLHF
-	TRBV23-1	-	TRBJ2-2	TGCGCCAGCAGTCAAACAACACCTAGGCGGGAGCTGTTTTTT	CASSQTTPRRELFF
-	TRBV7-9	-	TRBJ2-3	TGTGCCAGCAGCTTAGGGCTCCCTGGGACAGATACGCAGTATTTT	CASSLGLPGTDTQYF
-	TRBV5-1	-	TRBJ1-1	TGCGCCAGCAGCTTGGAACATTCCGGAGTCACTGAAGCTTTCTTT	CASSLEHSGVTEAFF
-	TRBV5-6	TRBD2	TRBJ2-1	TGTGCCAGCAGCGATACGACTAGCGGGGCCTACAATGAGCAGTTCTTC	CASSDTTSGAYNEQFF
-	TRBV18	-	TRBJ2-5	TGTGCCAGCTCACCAATAGGGAACAGCGAGCAAGAGACCCAGTACTTC	CASSPIGNSEQETQYF
-	TRBV9	-	TRBJ2-3	TGTGCCAGCAACAAACGGGACCCCGGAGATACGCAGTATTTT	CASNKRDPGDTQYF
-	TRBV7-9	-	TRBJ2-1	TGTGCCAGCAGCTTAGGTATCAATGAGCAGTTCTTC	CASSLGINEQFF
-	TRBV7-9	TRBD1	TRBJ2-1	TGTGCCAGCAGCCCGAACCAGGGGGAAGTTCTTTACAATGAGCAGTTCTTC	CASSPNQGEVLYNEQFF
-	TRBV7-7	-	TRBJ2-2	TGTGCTAGCAGCTTGGAAGGGTTTAGGGCCGGGGAGCTGTTTTTT	CASSLEGFRAGELFF
-	TRBV6-4	-	TRBJ2-3	TGTGCCAGCAGTGAGACAAACACAGATACGCAGTATTTT	CASSETNTDTQYF
-	TRBV7-9	-	TRBJ2-3	TGTGCCAGCAGCCAGACCCTGGGCATAGACGCCGATACGCAGTATTTT	CASSQTLGIDADTQYF
-	TRBV30	-	TRBJ1-1	TGTGCCTGGGGCCAGGTGGGCACTGAAGCTTTCTTT	CAWGQVGTEAFF
-	TRBV4-3	TRBD2	TRBJ2-1	TGCGCCAGCAGCCAAGAACTAGCGGAAGACAATGAGCAGTTCTTC	CASSQELAEDNEQFF
once	TRBV6-5	-	TRBJ2-7	TGTGCCAGCAGTGGGGGACGGCAAGAGCAGTACTTC	CASSGGRQEQYF
once	TRBV6-5	-	TRBJ2-3	TGTGCCAGCAGTCCGATTTCCGGGCACACAGATACGCAGTATTTT	CASSPISGHTDTQYF
-	TRBV7-9	-	TRBJ2-3	TGTGCCAGCAGCTTGGAAATGGTGACGCAGTATTTT	CASSLEMVTQYF
-	TRBV7-6	TRBD1	TRBJ1-3	TGTGCCAGCAGCTTAGGGGACAGCTCTGGAAACACCATATATTTT	CASSLGDSSGNTIYF
-	TRBV2	TRBD1	TRBJ2-5	TGTGCCAGCATTAACAGGGGGATTGAAGAGACCCAGTACTTC	CASINRGIEETQYF
-	TRBV2	-	TRBJ2-1	TGTGCCACTATTAGCTCAGGGATATACAATGAGCAGTTCTTC	CATISSGIYNEQFF
once	TRBV10-2	TRBD2	TRBJ2-1	TGCGCCAGCAGTGACCTCCCGGGGACTAGCGGGAGCAATGAGCAGTTCTTC	CASSDLPGTSGSNEQFF
once	TRBV14	-	TRBJ2-1	TGTGCCAGCAGCCACTCTAGCGTAAATTACAATGAGCAGTTCTTC	CASSHSSVNYNEQFF
once	TRBV6-5	-	TRBJ2-7	TGTGCCAGCAGGAGGTCCGGGGACGAGCAGTACTTC	CASRRSGDEQYF
once	TRBV29-1	-	TRBJ2-3	TGCAGCGTTGCCGTCGCGAGCACAGATACGCAGTATTTT	CSVAVASTDTQYF
-	TRBV9	TRBD1	TRBJ2-7	TGTGCCAGCAGCGTGGACAGGGGAAATGGCGAGCAGTACTTC	CASSVDRGNGEQYF
-	TRBV5-4	-	TRBJ2-3	TGTGCCAGCCACGGCGGGGTCGGTGCAGATACGCAGTATTTT	CASHGGVGADTQYF
-	TRBV2	TRBD1	TRBJ1-1	TGTGCCAGCAGTAATGACAGGGACGCCTCCGGTTTCTTT	CASSNDRDASGFF
-	TRBV19	TRBD2	TRBJ2-1	TGTGCCAGTAGTAAGGGGACTAGCGCCTACAATGAGCAGTTCTTC	CASSKGTSAYNEQFF
-	TRBV27	-	TRBJ2-7	TGTGCCAGCAGTTTCGGACAAGGCGAGCAGTACTTC	CASSFGQGEQYF
-	TRBV28	-	TRBJ2-7	TGTGCCAGCAGTCTATTGTCCGACCGGGACGCCTCCTACGACGAGCAGTACTTC	CASSLLSDRDASYDEQYF
-	TRBV10-3	-	TRBJ1-2	TGTGCCATCAGTGAGTCTTTCTTTGGCGAAAATGGCTACACCTTC	CAISESFFGENGYTF
few	TRBV7-3	-	TRBJ1-2	TGTGCCAGCAGCTCCGCTCCCTGGGCGGTTTACTATGGCTACACCTTC	CASSSAPWAVYYGYTF
-	TRBV5-6	-	TRBJ2-7	TGTGCCAGCAGCATTGGGACATCTTCCTACGAGCAGTACTTC	CASSIGTSSYEQYF
-	TRBV6-1	-	TRBJ2-7	TGTGCCAGCAGTGAAGAAGGTCCTTTCAGGACCGCCTACGAGCAGTACTTC	CASSEEGPFRTAYEQYF
-	TRBV11-3	TRBD2	TRBJ2-3	TGTGCCAGCAGCTTAGTCGGGAGGGATGATACGCAGTATTTT	CASSLVGRDDTQYF
-	TRBV6-5	TRBD2	TRBJ2-1	TGTGCCAGCAGTCCGGTAGGACTAGCCAGTAGTGAGCAGTTCTTC	CASSPVGLASSEQFF
-	TRBV30	TRBD2	TRBJ2-7	TGTGCCTGGGGATTTAGCGGGAGCCCCCTTTTTTTCGAGCAGTACTTC	CAWGFSGSPLFFEQYF
-	TRBV10-3	-	TRBJ1-2	TGTGCCATCAGGAACAGCGATAACTATGGCTACACCTTC	CAIRNSDNYGYTF
-	TRBV7-2	-	TRBJ2-7	TGTGCCAGCACTGAGACTAGTGGAACCTACGAGCAGTACTTC	CASTETSGTYEQYF
-	TRBV4-1	TRBD1	TRBJ2-1	TGCGCCAGCAGCCAAGAGTGGGTCAGGGGGTTGAGTGAGCAGTTCTTC	CASSQEWVRGLSEQFF
-	TRBV9	-	TRBJ2-7	TGTGCCAGCAGCGTAGGCGGTGACGGATTATCCTACGAGCAGTACTTC	CASSVGGDGLSYEQYF
-	TRBV6-1	-	TRBJ2-7	TGTGCCAGCAGTGCGTGGCGGGGCGCCTACGAGCAGTACTTC	CASSAWRGAYEQYF
-	TRBV9	TRBD2	TRBJ2-1	TGTGCCAGCAGCCAAACCCTAGCGGGAGTTGAGGATGAGCAGTTCTTC	CASSQTLAGVEDEQFF